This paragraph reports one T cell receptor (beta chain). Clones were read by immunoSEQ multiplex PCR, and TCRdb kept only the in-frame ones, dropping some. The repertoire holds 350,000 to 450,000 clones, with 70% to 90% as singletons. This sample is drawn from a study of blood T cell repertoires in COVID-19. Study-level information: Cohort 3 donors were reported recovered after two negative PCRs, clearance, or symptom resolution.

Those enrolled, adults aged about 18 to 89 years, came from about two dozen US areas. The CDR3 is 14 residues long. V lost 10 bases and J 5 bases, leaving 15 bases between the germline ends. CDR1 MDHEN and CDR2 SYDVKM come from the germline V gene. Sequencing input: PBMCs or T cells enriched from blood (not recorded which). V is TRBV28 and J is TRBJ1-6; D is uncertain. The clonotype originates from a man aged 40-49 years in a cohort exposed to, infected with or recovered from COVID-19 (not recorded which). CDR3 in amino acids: CANAPKTNNSPLHF. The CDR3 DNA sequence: TGTGCCAACGCCCCGAAGACAAATAATTCACCCCTCCACTTT.